This is a list of T cell receptor beta chains from one sample in a study of cytomegalovirus exposure and HLA in healthy donors. Here immunoSEQ multiplex PCR was the method, and the copy in TCRdb shows in-frame clones only, minus some. This table holds 95,000 to 150,000 clones, roughly four fifths found once. The sequencing input was PBMCs. These receptors all stem from a man aged 35 to 55 in good health and CMV-seronegative. The CDR3 runs from the conserved cysteine through the conserved F or W. The size of a clone is reported for some rows only, either as once, few or many, or as a class for expanded clones.

V gene,clone size,CDR3 protein
TRBV4-1,.,CASSQATATAVEQYF
TRBV6-4,.,CASSDFESSRQYF
TRBV7-8,.,CASSSDGTGRSTEAFF
TRBV29-1,.,CSVAAGDFF
TRBV12-5,.,CASGLPGTGSSYEQYF
TRBV5-1,.,CASRRGTGSSGNTIYF
TRBV6-5,once,CASSRGGSNQPQHF
TRBV4-3,once,CASSPASGASYGYTF
TRBV4-3,.,CASSQEEGSSGGRYTQYF
TRBV7-9,.,CSSSPDAGGPADTQYF
TRBV18,.,CASSPAGTENSPLHF
TRBV5-4,.,CASSLPQETQYF
TRBV29-1,few,CTPAGRLAQHF
TRBV19,.,CASSSGLAGGGEQFF
TRBV5-1,.,CASSLGGGEQYF
TRBV6-5,.,CASRPLTENTIYF
TRBV4-2,.,CASSQDRLAGELGEQYF
TRBV9,.,CASSVEEGRANVLTF
TRBV19,.,CASRQGADYNEQFF
TRBV27,.,CVSSFSPQGSLYEQYF
TRBV14,.,CASSQVRETGELFF
TRBV4-3,.,CASSQDRTGFREKLFF
TRBV9,.,CASSVEIAGIYNEQFF
TRBV11-2,.,CASSLDANPNTEAFF
TRBV10-3,once,CAISESTREGGAASGANVLTF
TRBV28,.,CASSLWVFGGLAEAQHF
TRBV7-7,.,CASSFGTGASYEQYF
TRBV30,.,CAWSVLQGNQPQHF
TRBV4-3,.,CASSQGAEKLFF
TRBV6-5,.,CASSYKGAYNEQFF
TRBV30,.,CAWSRSPRQGGYEQYF
TRBV30,.,CAWSVRGQGPNTIYF
TRBV7-2,few,CASSLVQREKLFF
TRBV7-9,.,CASSTQDRGSGNTIYF
TRBV10-2,.,CASSDSYTEAFF
TRBV5-1,.,CASSEDGQAEAFF
TRBV29-1,.,CSVVPPGIMDIQYF
TRBV5-1,.,CASSQGSGDYGYTF
TRBV5-1,.,CASKGTGGTGELFF
TRBV10-1,.,CASSGPSGRPYNEQFF
TRBV27,.,CASRPGGTWTEQYF
TRBV19,.,CASSNTGLSFYGYTF